This T cell receptor beta chain was found in a study of T cell responses to AZD1222 COVID-19 vaccine. Across the study: Whether given at about 4 or about 12 weeks, second doses were pooled. The study's findings and limits: Mapped onto spike, vaccine-associated CD4 TCRs spanned it and were dominant at 160-218 and 743-854. Among the donors, most were white British and more were female, and clonal diversity was possibly underestimated.

The repertoire was sequenced with immunoSEQ multiplex PCR; TCRdb's copy has only in-frame clones and lacks some. The sample has approximately 170,000 clones; less than 95% are singletons. Of note for this clone: The antigen remains undetermined.

The sequencing used peripheral blood, collected on day 0 of AZD1222 vaccination. This TCR was recovered from an adult in good health.

The CDR3 is CASSLLGGRAEAFF. CDR3 coding DNA: TGTGCCAGCAGTTTATTGGGTGGGAGGGCTGAAGCTTTCTTT. The gene calls are TRBV27 and TRBJ1-1, with D hard to call. CDR1 and CDR2 from the germline V gene are MNHEY and SMNVEV (reference sequence). Trimming cost V 1 base and J 6 bases, with 12 bases left between them. The CDR3 runs 14 residues.